This T cell receptor beta chain originates from a study of T-cell reconstitution after alpha-beta-depleted transplantation in children. Findings and limits, study-wide: Certain patients had high TCRbeta diversity at day 60, and it came from recipient T cells and thymic progenitors that survived. Several hundred expanded graft clones reportedly were the source of alpha-beta T cells about two months after transplant. Among T cells one year after transplant, newly produced cells accounted for most counts and diversity.

As for this clonotype: The antigen remains unidentified.

Trimming removed 3 bases at V and 1 base at J, with 3 bases between. Germline assignment: CDR1 SQVTM and CDR2 ANQGSEA. The CDR3 covers 11 residues. The authors prepared the TCRbeta library with unique molecular identifiers. MiXCR was run by TCRdb on the PCR reads, yielding one entry per CDR3 protein. This sample has roughly 570,000 distinct CDR3 sequences, with about a quarter found just once. The sequence came from a boy under two years old with Wiskott-Aldrich syndrome, due to receive a stem cell transplant. J is TRBJ1-2 and V is TRBV29-1; D is uncertain. Specimen: PBMCs, collected before TCRalphabeta/CD19-depleted stem cell transplant. In DNA, the CDR3 is TGCAGCGTTGAGCATAACTATGGCTACACCTTC. Translating gives CSVEHNYGYTF.